The clone carrying this T cell receptor beta chain came up a few times. Its matching antigen is unknown. The data stem from a study of beta chain features in type 1 diabetes. Overall study context: Taken together, all samples contributed around 100,000,000 examined sorted cells. Study-level points and caveats: There were fewer insertions and more deletions at the VDJ junctions of type 1 diabetes patients.

The whole isolated RNA underwent reverse transcription, so sequencing captured expressed TCRB transcripts. Generated by immunoSEQ multiplex PCR, the TCRdb table keeps only in-frame clones and is missing some. In the table there are fewer than 150,000 clones, 6.9% of which are singletons. Germline loops: CDR1 SEHNR, CDR2 FQNEAQ (reference sequence). V was trimmed by 2 bases and J by 4 bases, leaving 9 bases between them. This CDR3 is built from 14 residues. Material for sequencing was central memory CD4+ T cells from blood. This clonotype was sampled from a woman younger than 45 in good health. This rearrangement joins TRBV7-9 to TRBJ2-1, with D perhaps TRBD1 (7 bases). CDR3 residues: CASSLSGGYNEQFF. CDR3 nucleotides: TGTGCCAGCAGCTTATCAGGGGGGTACAATGAGCAGTTCTTC.